Given below is one TCR beta chain in context. Its antigen is as yet unknown. The sample comes from a study of cytomegalovirus exposure and HLA in healthy donors. Notes on the study in general: Later work showed greater clonal expansion in HLA-associated TCR beta chains than in equally common others.

PCR used 60 Vbeta primers and 13 Jbeta primers. Per the original methods: Among the unique TCR beta chains that a later analysis counted, about 84 million in all, 10 million to 13 million were shared. Clones were read by immunoSEQ multiplex PCR, and TCRdb kept only the in-frame ones, dropping some. V, J and clone size reflect that table, while D and trimming were determined from the DNA. The sample consists of around 180,000 clones, about four fifths of them appearing once. This clonotype originated in a male donor in good health and CMV-seronegative. The specimen sequenced was PBMCs.

CDR3 protein: CASSPSTETGKQFF. CDR3 nucleotide sequence: TGTGCCAGCAGTCCCTCGACAGAAACAGGAAAGCAGTTCTTC. The genes are TRBV27 and TRBJ2-1; possible D gene TRBD1, 5 bases. The CDR3 runs to 14 residues. Germline V gene lookup returns CDR1 MNHEY and CDR2 SMNVEV (reference sequence). Between the trimmed V and J ends, which lost 5 bases and 11 bases, there was a span of 19 bases.